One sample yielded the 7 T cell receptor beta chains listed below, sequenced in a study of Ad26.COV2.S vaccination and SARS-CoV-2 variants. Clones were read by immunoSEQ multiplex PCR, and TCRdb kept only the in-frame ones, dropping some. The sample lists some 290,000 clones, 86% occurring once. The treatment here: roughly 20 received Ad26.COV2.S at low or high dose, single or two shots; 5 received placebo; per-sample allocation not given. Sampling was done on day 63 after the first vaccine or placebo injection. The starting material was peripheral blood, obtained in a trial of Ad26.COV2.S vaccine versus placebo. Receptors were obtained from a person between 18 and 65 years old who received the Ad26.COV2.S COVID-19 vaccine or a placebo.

DNA of the CDR3: TGTGCCAGCAGCTTAGAAGCTAGCGGGGGGCTTACCACTCAGTTCTTC. Translating it yields CASSLEASGGLTTQFF. V usage is TRBV7-2 and J usage is TRBJ2-1; 11 positions match TRBD2. The CDR3 has 16 residues. The V and J ends lost 1 base and 13 bases, in that order; junction bases with no gene match: 12. CDR1 is SGHTA and CDR2 is FQGNSA in the germline V gene. Complete variable domain (other parts from reference TRBV7-2 and TRBJ2-1): GAGVSQSPSNKVTEKGKDVELRCDPISGHTALYWYRQSLGQGLEFLIYFQGNSAPDKSGLPSDRFSAERTGGSVSTLTIQRTQQEDSAVYLCASSLEASGGLTTQFFGPGTRLTVL.

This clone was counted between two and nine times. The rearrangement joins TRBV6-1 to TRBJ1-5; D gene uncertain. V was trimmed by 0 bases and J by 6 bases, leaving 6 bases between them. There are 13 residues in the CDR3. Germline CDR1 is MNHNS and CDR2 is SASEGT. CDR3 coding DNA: TGTGCCAGCAGTGAAGCGTTGGGTCAGCCCCAGCATTTT. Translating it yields CASSEALGQPQHF.

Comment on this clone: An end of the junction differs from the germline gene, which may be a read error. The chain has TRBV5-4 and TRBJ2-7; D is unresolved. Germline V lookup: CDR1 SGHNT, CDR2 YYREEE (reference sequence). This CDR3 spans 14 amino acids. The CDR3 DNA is TGTGCCAGCAGCTCGGACCCGGTCTCCTTCGAGCAGTACTTC. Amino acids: CASSSDPVSFEQYF.

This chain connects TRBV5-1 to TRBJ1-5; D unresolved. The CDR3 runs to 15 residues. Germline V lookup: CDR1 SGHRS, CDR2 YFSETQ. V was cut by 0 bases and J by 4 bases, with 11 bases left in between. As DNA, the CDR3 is TGCGCCAGCAGCTTGGAAGGAGTTGGGAATCAGCCCCAGCATTTT. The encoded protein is CASSLEGVGNQPQHF.

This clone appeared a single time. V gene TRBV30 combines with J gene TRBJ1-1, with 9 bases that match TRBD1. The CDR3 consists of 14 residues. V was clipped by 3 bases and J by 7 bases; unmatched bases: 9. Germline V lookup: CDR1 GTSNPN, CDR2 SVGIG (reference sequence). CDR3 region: CAWRDRGIVGEAFF. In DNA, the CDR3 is TGTGCCTGGAGGGACAGGGGTATAGTGGGTGAAGCTTTCTTT.

The CDR3 sequence is CASSTYRGGGEPQHF. The CDR3 DNA reads TGTGCCAGCAGTACGTACAGGGGAGGGGGGGAGCCCCAGCATTTT. The V gene is TRBV6-5, the J gene TRBJ1-5; TRBD1 agrees at 7 bases. Germline V gives CDR1 MNHEY, CDR2 SVGAGI. This CDR3 has 15 residues. V dropped 5 bases and J dropped 8; count of bases not matched to a gene: 12.

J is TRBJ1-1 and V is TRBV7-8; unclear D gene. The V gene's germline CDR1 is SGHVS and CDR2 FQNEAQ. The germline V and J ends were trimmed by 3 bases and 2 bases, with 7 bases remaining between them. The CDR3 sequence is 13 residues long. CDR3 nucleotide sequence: TGTGCCAGCAGCTTCCAGGTTAACACTGAAGCTTTCTTT. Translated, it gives CASSFQVNTEAFF.